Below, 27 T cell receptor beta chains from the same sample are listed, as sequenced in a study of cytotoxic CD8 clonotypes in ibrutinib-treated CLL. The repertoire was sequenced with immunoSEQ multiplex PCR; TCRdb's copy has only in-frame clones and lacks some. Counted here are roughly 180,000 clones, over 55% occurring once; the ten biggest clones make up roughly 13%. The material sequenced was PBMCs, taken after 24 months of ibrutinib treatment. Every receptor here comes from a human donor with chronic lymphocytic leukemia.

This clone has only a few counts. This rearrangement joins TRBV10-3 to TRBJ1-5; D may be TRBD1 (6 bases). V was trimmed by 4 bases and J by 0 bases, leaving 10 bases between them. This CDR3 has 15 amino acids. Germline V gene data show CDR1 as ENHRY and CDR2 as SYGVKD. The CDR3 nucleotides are TGTGCCATCAGTGTGGGGGCCCATAGCAATCAGCCCCAGCATTTT. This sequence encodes CAISVGAHSNQPQHF.

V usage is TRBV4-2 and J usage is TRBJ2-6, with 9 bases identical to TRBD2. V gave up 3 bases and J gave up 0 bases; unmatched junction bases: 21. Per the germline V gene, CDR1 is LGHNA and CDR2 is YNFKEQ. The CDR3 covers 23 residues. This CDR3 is CASSHPFEPSLAGSYSGANVLTF. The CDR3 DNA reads TGTGCCAGCAGCCATCCTTTTGAGCCGTCGCTAGCGGGATCGTACTCTGGGGCCAACGTCCTGACTTTC.

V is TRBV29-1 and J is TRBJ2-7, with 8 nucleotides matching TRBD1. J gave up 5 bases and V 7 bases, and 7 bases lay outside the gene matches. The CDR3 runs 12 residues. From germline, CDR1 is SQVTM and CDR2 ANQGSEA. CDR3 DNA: TGCAGCGGCGGGACAGGTAATAACGAGCAGTACTTC. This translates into CSGGTGNNEQYF.

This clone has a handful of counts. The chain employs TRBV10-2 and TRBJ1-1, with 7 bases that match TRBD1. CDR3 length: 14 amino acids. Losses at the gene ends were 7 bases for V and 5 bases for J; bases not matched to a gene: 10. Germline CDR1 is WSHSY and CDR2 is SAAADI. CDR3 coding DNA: TGCGCCAGCAATGGACAGGCCGCGGGGACTGAAGCTTTCTTT. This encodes CASNGQAAGTEAFF.

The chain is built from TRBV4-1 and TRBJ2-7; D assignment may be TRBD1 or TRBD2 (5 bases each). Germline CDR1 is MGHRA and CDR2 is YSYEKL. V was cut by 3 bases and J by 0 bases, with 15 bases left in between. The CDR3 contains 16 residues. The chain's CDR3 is CASSHAGTASSYEQYF. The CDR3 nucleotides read TGCGCCAGCAGCCACGCCGGGACGGCCAGCTCCTACGAGCAGTACTTC.

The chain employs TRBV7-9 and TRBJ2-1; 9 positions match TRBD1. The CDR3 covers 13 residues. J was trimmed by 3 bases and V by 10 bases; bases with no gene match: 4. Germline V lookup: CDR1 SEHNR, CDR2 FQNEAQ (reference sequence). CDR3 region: CATDRGFYNEQFF. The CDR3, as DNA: TGTGCCACAGACAGGGGGTTCTACAATGAGCAGTTCTTC.

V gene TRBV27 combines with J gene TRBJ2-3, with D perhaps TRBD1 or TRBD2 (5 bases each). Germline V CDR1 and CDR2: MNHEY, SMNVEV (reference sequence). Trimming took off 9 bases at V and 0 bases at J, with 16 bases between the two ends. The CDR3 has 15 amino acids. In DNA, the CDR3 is TGTGCCAGAGGGACGCAGGGACGGAGCACAGATACGCAGTATTTT. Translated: CARGTQGRSTDTQYF.

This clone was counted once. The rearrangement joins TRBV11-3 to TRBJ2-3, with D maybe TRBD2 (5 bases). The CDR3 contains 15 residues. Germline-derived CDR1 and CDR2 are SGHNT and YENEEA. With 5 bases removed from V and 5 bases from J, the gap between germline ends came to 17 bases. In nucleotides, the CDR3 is TGTGCCAGCAGCAATAAAGGACTCCCGTTAGATACGCAGTATTTT. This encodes CASSNKGLPLDTQYF.

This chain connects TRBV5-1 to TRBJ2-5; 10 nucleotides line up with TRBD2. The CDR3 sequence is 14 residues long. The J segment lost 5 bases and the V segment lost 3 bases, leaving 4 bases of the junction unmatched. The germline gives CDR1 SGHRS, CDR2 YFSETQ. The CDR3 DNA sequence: TGCGCCAGCAGCTCGAGCGGGAGGGTTGAGACCCAGTACTTC. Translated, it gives CASSSSGRVETQYF.

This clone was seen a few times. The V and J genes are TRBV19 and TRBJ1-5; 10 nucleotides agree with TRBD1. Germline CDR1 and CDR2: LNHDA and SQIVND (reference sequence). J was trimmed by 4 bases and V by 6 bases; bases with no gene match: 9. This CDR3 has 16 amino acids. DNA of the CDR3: TGTGCCAGTAGAACCACCGGACAGGGGGTAAATCAGCCCCAGCATTTT. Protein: CASRTTGQGVNQPQHF. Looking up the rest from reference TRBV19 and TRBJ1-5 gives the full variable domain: DGGITQSPKYLFRKEGQNVTLSCEQNLNHDAMYWYRQDPGQGLRLIYYSQIVNDFQKGDIAEGYSVSREKKESFPLTVTSAQKNPTAFYLCASRTTGQGVNQPQHFGDGTRLSIL.

CDR3 nucleotides: TGTGTCGCCGGGGGGCGTCTTAACTATGGCTACACCTTC. It encodes CVAGGRLNYGYTF. V and J are TRBV6-6 and TRBJ1-2, with D maybe TRBD1 (6 bases). Germline CDR1 MNHNY, CDR2 SVGAGI (reference sequence). The CDR3 covers 13 residues.

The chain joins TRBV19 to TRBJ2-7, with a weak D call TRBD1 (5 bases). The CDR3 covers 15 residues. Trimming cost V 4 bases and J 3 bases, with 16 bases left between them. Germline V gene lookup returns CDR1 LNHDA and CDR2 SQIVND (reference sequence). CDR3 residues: CASSTGLGLNYEQYF. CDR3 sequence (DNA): TGTGCCAGTAGTACAGGGTTGGGTCTGAACTACGAGCAGTACTTC.

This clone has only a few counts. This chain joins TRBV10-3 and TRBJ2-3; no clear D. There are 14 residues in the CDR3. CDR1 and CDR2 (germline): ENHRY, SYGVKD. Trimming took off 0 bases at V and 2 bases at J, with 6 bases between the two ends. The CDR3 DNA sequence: TGTGCCATCAGTGAGTCCGACAACACAGATACGCAGTATTTT. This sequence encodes CAISESDNTDTQYF.

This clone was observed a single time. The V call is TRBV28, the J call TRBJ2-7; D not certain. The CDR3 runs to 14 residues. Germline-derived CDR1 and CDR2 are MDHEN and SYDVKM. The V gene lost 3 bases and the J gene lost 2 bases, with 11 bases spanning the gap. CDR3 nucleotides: TGTGCCAGCAGTTTGCTTGGTGGCCCCTACGAGCAGTACTTC. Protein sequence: CASSLLGGPYEQYF.

CDR3 residues: CASSNTGHNYGYTF. CDR3 DNA sequence: TGTGCCAGCAGCAATACCGGACACAACTATGGCTACACCTTC. V gene TRBV7-9 combines with J gene TRBJ1-2; D perhaps matches TRBD1 (5 bases). Trimming took off 5 bases at V and 2 bases at J, with 12 bases between the two ends. The CDR3 has 14 amino acids. Germline lookup yields CDR1 SEHNR and CDR2 FQNEAQ (reference sequence).

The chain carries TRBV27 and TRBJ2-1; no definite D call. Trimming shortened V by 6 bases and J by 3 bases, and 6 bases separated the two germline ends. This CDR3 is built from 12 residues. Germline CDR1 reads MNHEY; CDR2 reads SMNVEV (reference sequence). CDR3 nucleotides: TGTGCCAGCAGCGCCGTCTACAATGAGCAGTTCTTC. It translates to CASSAVYNEQFF.

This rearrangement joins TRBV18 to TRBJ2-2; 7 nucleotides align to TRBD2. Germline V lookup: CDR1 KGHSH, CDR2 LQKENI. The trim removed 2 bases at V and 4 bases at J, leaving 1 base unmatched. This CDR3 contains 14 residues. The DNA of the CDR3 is TGTGCCAGCTCACCATCGGGGGGCACCGGGGAGCTGTTTTTT. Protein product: CASSPSGGTGELFF.

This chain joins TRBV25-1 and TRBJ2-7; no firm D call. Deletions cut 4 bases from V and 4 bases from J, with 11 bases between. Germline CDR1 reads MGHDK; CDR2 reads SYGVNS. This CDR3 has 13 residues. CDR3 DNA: TGTGCCAGCAGTGTTCCAGGAAGATACGAGCAGTACTTC. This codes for CASSVPGRYEQYF.

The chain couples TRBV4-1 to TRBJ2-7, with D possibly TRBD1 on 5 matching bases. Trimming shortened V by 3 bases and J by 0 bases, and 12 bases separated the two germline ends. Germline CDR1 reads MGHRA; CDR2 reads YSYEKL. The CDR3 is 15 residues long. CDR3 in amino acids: CASSQTTAHSYEQYF. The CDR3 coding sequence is TGCGCCAGCAGCCAGACGACAGCACACTCCTACGAGCAGTACTTC.

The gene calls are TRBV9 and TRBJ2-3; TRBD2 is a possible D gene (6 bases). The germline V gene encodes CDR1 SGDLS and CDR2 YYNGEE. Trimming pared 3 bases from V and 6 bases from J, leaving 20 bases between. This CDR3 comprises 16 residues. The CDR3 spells CASSANRDSPPDTQYF. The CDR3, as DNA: TGTGCCAGCAGCGCAAACCGGGACTCACCTCCCGATACGCAGTATTTT.

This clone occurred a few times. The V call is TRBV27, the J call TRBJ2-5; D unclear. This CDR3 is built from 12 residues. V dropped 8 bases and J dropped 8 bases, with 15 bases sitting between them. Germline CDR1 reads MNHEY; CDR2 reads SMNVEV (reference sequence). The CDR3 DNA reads TGTGCCAGCGCAGAGTGGCCTGGAACCCAGTACTTC. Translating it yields CASAEWPGTQYF.

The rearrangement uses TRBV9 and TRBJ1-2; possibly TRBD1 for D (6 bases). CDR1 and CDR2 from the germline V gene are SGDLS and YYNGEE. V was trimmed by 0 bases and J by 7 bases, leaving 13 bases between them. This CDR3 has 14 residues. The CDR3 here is CASSVEGGWGGYTF. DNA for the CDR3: TGTGCCAGCAGCGTAGAAGGGGGTTGGGGTGGCTACACCTTC.

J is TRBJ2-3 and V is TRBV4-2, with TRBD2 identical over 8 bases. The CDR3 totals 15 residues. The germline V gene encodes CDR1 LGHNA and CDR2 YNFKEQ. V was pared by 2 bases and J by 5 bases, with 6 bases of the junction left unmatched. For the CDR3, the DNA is TGTGCCAGCAGCCAACTGTTCGGGAGGGTAGATACGCAGTATTTT. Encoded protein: CASSQLFGRVDTQYF.

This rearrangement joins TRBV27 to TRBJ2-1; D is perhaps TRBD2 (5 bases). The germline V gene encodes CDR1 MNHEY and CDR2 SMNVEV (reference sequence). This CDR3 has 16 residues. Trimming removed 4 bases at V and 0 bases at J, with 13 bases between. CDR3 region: CASSSTRASSYNEQFF. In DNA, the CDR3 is TGTGCCAGCAGTTCCACGCGGGCTAGCTCCTACAATGAGCAGTTCTTC.

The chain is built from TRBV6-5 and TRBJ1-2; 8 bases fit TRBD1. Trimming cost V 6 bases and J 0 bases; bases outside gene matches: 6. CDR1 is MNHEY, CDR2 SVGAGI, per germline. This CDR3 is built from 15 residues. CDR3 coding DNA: TGTGCCAGCAGCCTCGGGACAGGAGCTAACTATGGCTACACCTTC. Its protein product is CASSLGTGANYGYTF.

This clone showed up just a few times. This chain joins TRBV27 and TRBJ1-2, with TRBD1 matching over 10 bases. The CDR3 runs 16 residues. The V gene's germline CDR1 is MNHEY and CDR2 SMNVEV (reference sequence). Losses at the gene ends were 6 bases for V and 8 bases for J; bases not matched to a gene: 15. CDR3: CASRTGGIVRAEGYTF. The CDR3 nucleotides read TGTGCCAGCAGGACAGGGGGCATAGTCCGCGCCGAAGGCTACACCTTC.

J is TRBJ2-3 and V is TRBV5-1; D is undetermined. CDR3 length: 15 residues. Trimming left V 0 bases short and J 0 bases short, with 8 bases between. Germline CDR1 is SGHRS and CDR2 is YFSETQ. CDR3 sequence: CASSLGDFSTDTQYF. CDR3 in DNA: TGCGCCAGCAGCTTGGGTGACTTTAGCACAGATACGCAGTATTTT.